This T cell receptor beta chain was documented in a study of blood T cell repertoires in COVID-19 (dated by TCRdb to the early 2020s). Background on the whole study: Samples from collaborators originated in the United States, Italy and Spain and spanned both the acute and convalescent phases of COVID-19. Subjects who had been exposed to COVID-19, were actively infected with it, or had recovered from it provided the deeply sampled blood TCRbeta repertoires that made up the dataset. The samples were drawn from two sources: the first 160 participants of the ongoing ImmuneRACE study, and over 950 subjects contributed by 6 global collaborators. The material from the prospective study consisted of cDNA or gDNA derived from T cells, B-cell-depleted T cells, or PBMCs. Where available, HLA class I and class II types were obtained from metadata supplied by the sample provider rather than from assay-based typing. The repertoires were made available in a free public database intended to serve as a resource for research on the immune response to SARS-CoV-2. The sample metadata nearly always contained a de-identified subject ID, COVID-19 status, age in years and sex.

The investigation overall reported the following: Clinical and demographic metadata were provided uncurated, with the amount varying by source and participant.

Collaborating institutions collected whole blood in K2EDTA tubes following their own protocols. For TCRbeta analysis, collaborators shipped samples as frozen whole blood, isolated PBMCs, or DNA extracted from either of those sample types. TCRbeta CDR3 regions were amplified from genomic DNA by means of the immunoSEQ Assay, a bias-controlled multiplex PCR. The original pipeline was this. The number of nucleated cells in each sample was estimated from the amplification of reference gene primers within the assay. Sequence reads were collapsed and filtered to measure the absolute abundance of every unique TCRbeta CDR3 rearrangement. For each sample, productive Simpson clonality was calculated as the square root of Simpson's diversity index across productive rearrangements. What TCRdb holds here is the immuneACCESS table cut down to in-frame rearrangements. Part of the clones is not present; checked against another copy, under half of the missing clones reflect an unresolved V gene, and the others are unexplained. V, J and clone size derive from that table, while D and trimming were established from the DNA sequence. For this sample the table gives some 120,000 clones, of which 70% to 85% were detected only once. The top ten constitute 7.5% of the sample.

As concerns this clone: Its antigen is not yet known. Per-nucleotide qualities are absent, and no much larger clonotype sits a single base away.

Per the germline V gene (reference sequence), GTSNPN is the CDR1 and SVGIG is the CDR2. From cysteine to phenylalanine, the CDR3 is 14 amino acids long. Just CDR3 DNA is preserved here, 42 bases in frame from base 1. The junction carries 14 bases between V and J, which are trimmed by 4 bases and 2 bases respectively. Sequencing was performed on peripheral blood. This chain is built from TRBV30 and TRBJ1-2; the D gene cannot be resolved reliably. This receptor was identified in a man aged 65-85 years with active or convalescent COVID-19. At the DNA level, the sequence is TGTGCCTGGACCAGAGGAGGGTTCAACTATGGCTACACCTTC. Translated, this gives CAWTRGGFNYGYTF.